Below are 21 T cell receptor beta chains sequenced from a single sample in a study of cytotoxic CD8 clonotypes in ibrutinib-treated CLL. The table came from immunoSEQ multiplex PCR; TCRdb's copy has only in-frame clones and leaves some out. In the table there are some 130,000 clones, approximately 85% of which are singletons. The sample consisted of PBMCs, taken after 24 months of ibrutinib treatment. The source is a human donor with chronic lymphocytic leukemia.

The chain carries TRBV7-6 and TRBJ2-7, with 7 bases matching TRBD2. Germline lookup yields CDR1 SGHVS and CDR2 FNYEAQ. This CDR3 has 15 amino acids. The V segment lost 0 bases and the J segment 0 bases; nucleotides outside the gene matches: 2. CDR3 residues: CASSLAGGSSYEQYF. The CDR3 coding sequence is TGTGCCAGCAGCTTAGCGGGCGGGAGCTCCTACGAGCAGTACTTC.

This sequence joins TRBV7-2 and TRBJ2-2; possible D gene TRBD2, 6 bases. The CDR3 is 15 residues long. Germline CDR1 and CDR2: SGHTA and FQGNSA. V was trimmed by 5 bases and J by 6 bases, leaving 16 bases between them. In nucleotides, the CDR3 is TGTGCCAGCAGCCGCTCCTGGCGGGAAGCCGGGGAGCTGTTTTTT. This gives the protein CASSRSWREAGELFF.

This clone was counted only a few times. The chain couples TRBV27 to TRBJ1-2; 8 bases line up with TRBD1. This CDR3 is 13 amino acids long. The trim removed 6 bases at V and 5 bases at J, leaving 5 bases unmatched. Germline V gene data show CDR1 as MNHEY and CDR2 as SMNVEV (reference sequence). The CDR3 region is CASSPRTGYGYTF. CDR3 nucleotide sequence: TGTGCCAGCAGCCCCCGGACAGGGTATGGCTACACCTTC.

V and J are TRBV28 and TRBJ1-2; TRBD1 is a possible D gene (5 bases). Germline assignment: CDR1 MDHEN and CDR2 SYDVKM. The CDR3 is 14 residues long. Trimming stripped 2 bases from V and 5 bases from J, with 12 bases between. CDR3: CASSLQVGGYGYTF. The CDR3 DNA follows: TGTGCCAGCAGTTTACAGGTGGGGGGGTATGGCTACACCTTC.

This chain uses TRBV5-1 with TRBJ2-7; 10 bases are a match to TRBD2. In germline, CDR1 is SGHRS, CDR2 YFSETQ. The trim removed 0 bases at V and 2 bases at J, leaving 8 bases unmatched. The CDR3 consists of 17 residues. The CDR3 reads CASSLAGLAAGAYEQYF. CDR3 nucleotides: TGCGCCAGCAGCTTGGCCGGACTAGCGGCCGGAGCCTACGAGCAGTACTTC.

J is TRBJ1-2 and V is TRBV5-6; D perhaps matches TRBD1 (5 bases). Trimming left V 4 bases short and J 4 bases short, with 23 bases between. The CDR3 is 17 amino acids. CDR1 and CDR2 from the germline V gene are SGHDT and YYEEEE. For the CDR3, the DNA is TGTGCCAGCAGCCCGGGACCAGTGGGTGCCGGGAGCTATGGCTACACCTTC. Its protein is CASSPGPVGAGSYGYTF.

CDR3 protein: CASSSPGGGNTEAFF. CDR3 in DNA: TGTGCCAGCAGCTCACCCGGGGGAGGGAACACTGAAGCTTTCTTT. The chain has TRBV7-8 and TRBJ1-1; maybe TRBD1 (5 bases). Trimming cost V 4 bases and J 1 base, with 13 bases left between them. The CDR3 contains 15 residues. CDR1 and CDR2 from the germline V gene are SGHVS and FQNEAQ.

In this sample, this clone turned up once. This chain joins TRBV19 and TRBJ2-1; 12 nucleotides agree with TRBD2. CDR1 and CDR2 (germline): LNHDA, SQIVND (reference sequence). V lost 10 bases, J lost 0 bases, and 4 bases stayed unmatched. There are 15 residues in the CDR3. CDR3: CATKTSGGSYNEQFF. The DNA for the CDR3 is TGTGCCACCAAGACTAGCGGGGGCTCCTACAATGAGCAGTTCTTC.

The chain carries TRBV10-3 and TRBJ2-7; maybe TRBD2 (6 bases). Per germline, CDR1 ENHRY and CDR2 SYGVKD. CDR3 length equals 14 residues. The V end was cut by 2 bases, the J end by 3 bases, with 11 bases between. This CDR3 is CAISEGGISYEQYF. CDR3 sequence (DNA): TGTGCCATCAGTGAGGGAGGGATAAGCTACGAGCAGTACTTC.

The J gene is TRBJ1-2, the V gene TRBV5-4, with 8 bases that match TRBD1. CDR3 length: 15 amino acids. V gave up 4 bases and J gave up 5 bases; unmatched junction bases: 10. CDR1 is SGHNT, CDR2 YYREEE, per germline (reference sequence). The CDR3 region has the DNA TGTGCCAGCAGCCCCCGGACAGGGCCTATTTATGGCTACACCTTC. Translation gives CASSPRTGPIYGYTF.

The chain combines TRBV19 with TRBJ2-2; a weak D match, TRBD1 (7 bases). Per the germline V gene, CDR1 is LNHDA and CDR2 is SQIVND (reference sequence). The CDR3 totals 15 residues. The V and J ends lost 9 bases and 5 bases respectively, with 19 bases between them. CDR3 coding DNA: TGTGCCAGGGGAGGACAGGATTTTGGAACCGGGGAGCTGTTTTTT. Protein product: CARGGQDFGTGELFF.

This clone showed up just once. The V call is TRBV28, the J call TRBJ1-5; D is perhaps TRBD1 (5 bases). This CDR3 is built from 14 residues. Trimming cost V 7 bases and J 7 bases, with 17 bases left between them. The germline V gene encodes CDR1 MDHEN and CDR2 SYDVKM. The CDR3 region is CASTLGDGGQPQHF. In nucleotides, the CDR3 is TGTGCCAGCACTCTAGGGGACGGAGGACAGCCCCAGCATTTT.

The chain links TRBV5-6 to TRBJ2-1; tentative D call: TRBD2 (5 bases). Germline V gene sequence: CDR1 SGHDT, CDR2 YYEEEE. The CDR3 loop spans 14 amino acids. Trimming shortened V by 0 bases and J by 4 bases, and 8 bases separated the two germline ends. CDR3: CASSLDKRYNEQFF. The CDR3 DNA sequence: TGTGCCAGCAGCTTGGATAAGCGGTACAATGAGCAGTTCTTC.

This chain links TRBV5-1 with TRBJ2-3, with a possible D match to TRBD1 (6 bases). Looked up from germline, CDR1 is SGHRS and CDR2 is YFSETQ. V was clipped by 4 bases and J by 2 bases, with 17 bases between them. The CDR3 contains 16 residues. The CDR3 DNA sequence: TGCGCCAGCAGCGCCAGGGGCGGAAGATACACAGATACGCAGTATTTT. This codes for CASSARGGRYTDTQYF.

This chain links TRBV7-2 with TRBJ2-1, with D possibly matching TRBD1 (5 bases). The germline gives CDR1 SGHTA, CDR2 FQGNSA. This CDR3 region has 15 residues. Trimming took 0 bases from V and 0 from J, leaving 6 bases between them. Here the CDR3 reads CASSLADSSYNEQFF. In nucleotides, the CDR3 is TGTGCCAGCAGCTTAGCAGACAGCTCCTACAATGAGCAGTTCTTC.

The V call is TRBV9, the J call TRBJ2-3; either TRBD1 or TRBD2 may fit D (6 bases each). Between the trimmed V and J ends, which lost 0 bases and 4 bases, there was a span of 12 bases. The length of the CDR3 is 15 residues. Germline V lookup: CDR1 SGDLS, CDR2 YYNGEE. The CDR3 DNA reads TGTGCCAGCAGCGTAGACCGGGGGCGGGCAGATACGCAGTATTTT. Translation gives CASSVDRGRADTQYF.

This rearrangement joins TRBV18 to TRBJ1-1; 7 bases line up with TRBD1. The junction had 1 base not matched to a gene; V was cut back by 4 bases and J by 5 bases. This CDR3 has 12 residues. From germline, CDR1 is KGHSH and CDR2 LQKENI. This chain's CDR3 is CASSQQGTEAFF. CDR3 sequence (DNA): TGTGCCAGCTCACAACAGGGGACTGAAGCTTTCTTT.

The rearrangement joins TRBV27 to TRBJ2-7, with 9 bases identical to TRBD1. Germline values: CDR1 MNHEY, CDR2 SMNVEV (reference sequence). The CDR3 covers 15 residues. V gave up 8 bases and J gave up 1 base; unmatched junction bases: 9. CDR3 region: CASRTGGWRSYEQYF. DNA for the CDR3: TGTGCCAGCCGAACAGGGGGCTGGCGGTCCTACGAGCAGTACTTC.

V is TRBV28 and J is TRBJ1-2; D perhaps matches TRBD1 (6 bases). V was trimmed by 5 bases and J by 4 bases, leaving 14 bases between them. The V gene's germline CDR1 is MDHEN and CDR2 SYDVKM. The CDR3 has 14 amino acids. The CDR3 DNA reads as TGTGCCAGCAGTCCCCGGGACACCGGCTATGGCTACACCTTC. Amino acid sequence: CASSPRDTGYGYTF.

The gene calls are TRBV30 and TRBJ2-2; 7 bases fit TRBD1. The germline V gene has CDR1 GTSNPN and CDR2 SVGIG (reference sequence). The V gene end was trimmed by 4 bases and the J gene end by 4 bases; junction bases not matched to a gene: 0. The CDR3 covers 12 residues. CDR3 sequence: CAWTGGTGELFF. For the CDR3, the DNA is TGTGCCTGGACAGGGGGCACCGGGGAGCTGTTTTTT.

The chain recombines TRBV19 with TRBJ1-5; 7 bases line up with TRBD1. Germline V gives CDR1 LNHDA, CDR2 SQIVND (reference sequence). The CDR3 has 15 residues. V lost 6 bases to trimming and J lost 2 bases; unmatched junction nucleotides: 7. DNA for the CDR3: TGTGCCAGTAGCATGGACAGGCCTGGCAATCAGCCCCAGCATTTT. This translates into CASSMDRPGNQPQHF. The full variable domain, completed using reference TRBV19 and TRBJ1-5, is DGGITQSPKYLFRKEGQNVTLSCEQNLNHDAMYWYRQDPGQGLRLIYYSQIVNDFQKGDIAEGYSVSREKKESFPLTVTSAQKNPTAFYLCASSMDRPGNQPQHFGDGTRLSIL.